One and the same sample provided the 32 T cell receptor beta chains below, sequenced in a study of T cell responses to AZD1222 COVID-19 vaccine. The table came from immunoSEQ multiplex PCR; TCRdb's copy has only in-frame clones and leaves some out. The sample has approximately 80,000 clones; more than 80% are singletons. The specimen comprised peripheral blood, sampled on day 0 of AZD1222 vaccination. The receptor source for this set is an adult in good health.

The chain links TRBV5-1 to TRBJ1-1; the match to TRBD1 covers 9 bases. CDR3 length: 14 residues. CDR1 and CDR2 (germline): SGHRS, YFSETQ. V shed 2 bases, J shed 4 bases, and the junction held 3 bases outside the gene matches. The CDR3 DNA follows: TGCGCCAGCAGCTTAGTGACAGGGGGCACTGAAGCTTTCTTT. This translates into CASSLVTGGTEAFF.

This chain links TRBV5-1 with TRBJ2-2, with no clear D. The CDR3 has 15 residues. Trimming stripped 7 bases from V and 1 base from J, with 14 bases between. In germline, CDR1 is SGHRS, CDR2 YFSETQ. The CDR3 sequence is CASSLLSMNTGELFF. CDR3 DNA sequence: TGCGCCAGCTCCTTGCTTAGCATGAACACCGGGGAGCTGTTTTTT. Filled out from reference TRBV5-1 and TRBJ2-2, the complete variable domain reads KAGVTQTPRYLIKTRGQQVTLSCSPISGHRSVSWYQQTPGQGLQFLFEYFSETQRNKGNFPGRFSGRQFSNSRSEMNVSTLELGDSALYLCASSLLSMNTGELFFGEGSRLTVL.

The chain employs TRBV28 and TRBJ1-2; 10 bases match TRBD1. CDR1 and CDR2 (germline): MDHEN, SYDVKM. The CDR3 covers 14 residues. After removal of 5 bases from V and 7 bases from J, the junction contained 7 bases not matched to a gene. The CDR3 region is CASSGPGQGSGYTF. The CDR3 nucleotides read TGTGCCAGCAGTGGTCCGGGACAGGGGTCTGGCTACACCTTC.

The chain is built from TRBV14 and TRBJ1-2; 8 bases align to TRBD1. CDR1 SGHDN and CDR2 FVKESK come from the germline V gene. The CDR3 is 15 residues long. The V gene end was trimmed by 1 base and the J gene end by 4 bases; junction bases not matched to a gene: 5. The CDR3 sequence: CASSQATGVFYGYTF. CDR3 DNA: TGTGCCAGCAGCCAAGCGACAGGGGTATTCTATGGCTACACCTTC. The entire variable domain, with the rest obtained from reference TRBV14 and TRBJ1-2, is as follows: EAGVTQFPSHSVIEKGQTVTLRCDPISGHDNLYWYRRVMGKEIKFLLHFVKESKQDESGMPNNRFLAERTGGTYSTLKVQPAELEDSGVYFCASSQATGVFYGYTFGSGTRLTVV.

This clone was detected a few times. The same CDR3 can be traced to other DNA sequences in this sample. The V gene is TRBV6-5, the J gene TRBJ1-1; D is possibly TRBD1 (6 bases). Germline assignment: CDR1 MNHEY and CDR2 SVGAGI. Trimming cost V 2 bases and J 2 bases, with 9 bases left between them. This CDR3 spans 14 amino acids. In DNA form, the CDR3 reads TGTGCCAGCAGTTACCTACAGGGAAACACTGAAGCTTTCTTT. Translated, it gives CASSYLQGNTEAFF.

This clone appeared once. The rearrangement joins TRBV3-1 (or the pseudogene TRBV3-2) to TRBJ1-2, with D possibly being TRBD1 (6 bases). Trimming shortened V by 3 bases and J by 5 bases, and 22 bases separated the two germline ends. This CDR3 spans 17 amino acids. Germline assignment: CDR1 LGHDT and CDR2 YNNKEL (reference sequence). CDR3 nucleotides: TGTGCCAGCAGCCAGGAGACAGGTTTCGATCTAGGATATGGCTACACCTTC. This gives the protein CASSQETGFDLGYGYTF.

The chain uses TRBV5-1 and TRBJ1-1; 7 nucleotides match TRBD1. Germline V gene sequence: CDR1 SGHRS, CDR2 YFSETQ. This CDR3 region has 13 residues. Trimming removed 4 bases from V and 8 bases from J; junction bases left unmatched: 8. This chain's CDR3 is CASSPGQTPEAFF. As DNA, the CDR3 is TGCGCCAGCAGCCCGGGACAGACTCCAGAAGCTTTCTTT.

The CDR3 loop is CASSRDRISEAFF. CDR3 in DNA: TGTGCCAGCAGCCGAGACAGGATAAGTGAAGCTTTCTTT. The chain carries TRBV28 and TRBJ1-1; TRBD1 is a possible D gene (6 bases). The V end was cut by 6 bases, the J end by 7 bases, with 15 bases between. This CDR3 has 13 amino acids. The germline gives CDR1 MDHEN, CDR2 SYDVKM.

The chain employs TRBV7-2 and TRBJ2-1; D gene unclear. Germline lookup yields CDR1 SGHTA and CDR2 FQGNSA. This CDR3 has 14 residues. The ends were cut back, 1 base at V and 2 bases at J, with 6 bases in the middle. The CDR3 DNA reads TGTGCCAGCAGCTTAGGACGGGCCTACAATGAGCAGTTCTTC. Translated: CASSLGRAYNEQFF.

The sample holds a few counts of this clone. As DNA, the CDR3 is TGTGCCAGCAGATCGACGGCTATCTCTGGAAACACCATATATTTT. Translated, it gives CASRSTAISGNTIYF. The genes are TRBV5-5 and TRBJ1-3; no clear D. The CDR3 is made up of 15 amino acids. V was clipped by 5 bases and J by 0 bases, with 12 bases between them. In germline, CDR1 is SGHKS, CDR2 YYEKEE (reference sequence).

This sequence joins TRBV5-1 and TRBJ1-1, with D hard to call. CDR3 length: 15 residues. V gave up 0 bases and J gave up 2 bases, with 11 bases separating them. Looked up from germline, CDR1 is SGHRS and CDR2 is YFSETQ. This CDR3 is CASSLGFPVNTEAFF. Here the CDR3 DNA reads TGCGCCAGCAGCTTGGGATTCCCTGTTAACACTGAAGCTTTCTTT.

The chain carries TRBV5-5 and TRBJ1-1; 7 positions agree with TRBD1. Trimming removed 4 bases from V and 4 bases from J; junction bases left unmatched: 10. The germline CDR1 and CDR2 sequences are SGHKS and YYEKEE (reference sequence). There are 15 residues in the CDR3. The CDR3 region is CASSTRTGRGTEAFF. The DNA of the CDR3 is TGTGCCAGCAGCACGAGGACAGGTAGGGGCACTGAAGCTTTCTTT.

This chain links TRBV9 with TRBJ2-7; 9 bases map to TRBD1. Germline CDR1 SGDLS, CDR2 YYNGEE. This CDR3 region has 15 residues. Losses at the gene ends were 0 bases for V and 3 bases for J; bases not matched to a gene: 4. The CDR3: CASSVGGTGIYEQYF. CDR3 DNA sequence: TGTGCCAGCAGCGTAGGTGGGACAGGGATCTACGAGCAGTACTTC. The full variable domain, in which reference TRBV9 and TRBJ2-7 provide the parts outside the CDR3, is DSGVTQTPKHLITATGQRVTLRCSPRSGDLSVYWYQQSLDQGLQFLIQYYNGEERAKGNILERFSAQQFPDLHSELNLSSLELGDSALYFCASSVGGTGIYEQYFGPGTRLTVT.

This chain joins TRBV7-2 and TRBJ2-1; D is uncertain. From germline, CDR1 is SGHTA and CDR2 FQGNSA. The CDR3 runs 14 residues. V was pared by 4 bases and J by 5 bases, with 12 bases between. The CDR3 sequence: CASSSLTANNEQFF. The CDR3 nucleotides read TGTGCCAGCAGCTCACTAACGGCTAACAATGAGCAGTTCTTC.

This clone was seen a few times. V and J are TRBV19 and TRBJ1-5; weak D call: TRBD1 (6 bases). V was clipped by 10 bases and J by 2 bases, with 21 bases between them. This CDR3 comprises 16 residues. The germline V gene has CDR1 LNHDA and CDR2 SQIVND (reference sequence). The CDR3 DNA reads as TGTGCCACCAAGATCTGGGGACAAGGAGGCAATCAGCCCCAGCATTTT. Protein product: CATKIWGQGGNQPQHF.

This chain uses TRBV4-1 with TRBJ1-1, with D maybe TRBD1 (6 bases). V was shortened by 1 base and J by 4 bases, with 13 bases between the two germline ends. In germline, CDR1 is MGHRA, CDR2 YSYEKL. The length of the CDR3 is 15 residues. The CDR3 protein is CASSQGGGAGTEAFF. The CDR3 DNA sequence: TGCGCCAGCAGCCAAGGTGGGGGCGCGGGCACTGAAGCTTTCTTT.

This chain links TRBV7-9 with TRBJ1-5; D possibly corresponds to TRBD1 (5 bases). V lost 5 bases, J lost 2 bases, and 10 bases lay in between. This CDR3 has 14 residues. Germline V CDR1 and CDR2: SEHNR, FQNEAQ (reference sequence). CDR3 loop: CASSPGGGNQPQHF. CDR3 coding DNA: TGTGCCAGCAGCCCGGGGGGAGGCAATCAGCCCCAGCATTTT.

In its sample, this clone was seen a few times. The chain is built from TRBV5-5 and TRBJ1-5; possibly TRBD1 for D (6 bases). Looked up from germline, CDR1 is SGHKS and CDR2 is YYEKEE (reference sequence). This CDR3 has 17 residues. Trimming pared 1 base from V and 0 bases from J, leaving 14 bases between. As DNA, the CDR3 is TGTGCCAGCAGCTTGTTTCCGGACAGCGTTAGCAATCAGCCCCAGCATTTT. Translation: CASSLFPDSVSNQPQHF.

The V and J genes are TRBV11-2 and TRBJ1-2; a weak D match, TRBD1 (5 bases). Trimming stripped 6 bases from V and 0 bases from J, with 11 bases between. Germline V gene lookup returns CDR1 SGHAT and CDR2 FQNNGV. The CDR3 is made up of 14 amino acids. The CDR3 nucleotides are TGTGCCAGCAGACATATGACAGCTAACTATGGCTACACCTTC. It translates to CASRHMTANYGYTF.

This clone has just a few counts. The chain links TRBV3-1 (or the pseudogene TRBV3-2) to TRBJ2-7; the match to TRBD2 covers 9 bases. V trimming: 1 base; J trimming: 6 bases; junction bases outside the gene matches: 4. CDR1 is LGHDT and CDR2 is YNNKEL in the germline V gene (reference sequence). There are 14 residues in the CDR3. The CDR3 DNA reads as TGTGCCAGCAGCCAAGGCGGGGGGGCCTCCGAGCAGTACTTC. Translated, it gives CASSQGGGASEQYF.

CDR3 region: CASSLKAGGPSEQFF. CDR3 sequence (DNA): TGCGCCAGCAGCTTAAAAGCGGGGGGGCCCAGTGAGCAGTTCTTC. J is TRBJ2-1 and V is TRBV4-1; 10 bases agree with TRBD2. The CDR3 sequence is 15 residues long. Germline V gives CDR1 MGHRA, CDR2 YSYEKL. V lost 5 bases and J lost 9; bases outside the gene matches: 10.

The CDR3 nucleotides are TGTGCCAGCAGCTTGGGAACAGCCACTAACTATGGCTACACCTTC. It translates to CASSLGTATNYGYTF. The chain couples TRBV7-8 to TRBJ1-2; D is ambiguous. Germline V lookup: CDR1 SGHVS, CDR2 FQNEAQ. The CDR3 sequence is 15 residues long. V was pared by 3 bases and J by 0 bases, with 11 bases between.

The J gene is TRBJ2-5, the V gene TRBV6-1; TRBD2 is a possible D gene (5 bases). V gave up 0 bases and J gave up 7 bases, with 12 bases separating them. This CDR3 is built from 14 residues. Germline assignment: CDR1 MNHNS and CDR2 SASEGT. The CDR3 sequence is CASSEARVAGTQYF. In DNA, the CDR3 is TGTGCCAGCAGTGAAGCGCGGGTGGCTGGGACCCAGTACTTC.

The chain recombines TRBV14 with TRBJ2-5; 8 bases match TRBD2. Trimming removed 0 bases from V and 4 bases from J; junction bases left unmatched: 7. The CDR3 runs 16 residues. Germline V gene sequence: CDR1 SGHDN, CDR2 FVKESK. CDR3 sequence reads: CASSQEAGEHPETQYF. The CDR3 bases are TGTGCCAGCAGCCAAGAAGCGGGGGAGCACCCAGAGACCCAGTACTTC.

This chain links TRBV5-1 with TRBJ2-3, with D unclear. Germline V gene data show CDR1 as SGHRS and CDR2 as YFSETQ. CDR3 length equals 12 residues. V was pared by 4 bases and J by 2 bases, with 5 bases between. The CDR3 DNA reads as TGCGCCAGCAGCCCCTCCACAGATACGCAGTATTTT. Its protein product is CASSPSTDTQYF. Drawing the rest from reference TRBV5-1 and TRBJ2-3, the complete variable domain is KAGVTQTPRYLIKTRGQQVTLSCSPISGHRSVSWYQQTPGQGLQFLFEYFSETQRNKGNFPGRFSGRQFSNSRSEMNVSTLELGDSALYLCASSPSTDTQYFGPGTRLTVL.

The chain carries TRBV9 and TRBJ2-1; D is undetermined. This CDR3 has 20 amino acids. The germline V gene has CDR1 SGDLS and CDR2 YYNGEE. V was clipped by 0 bases and J by 0 bases, with 22 bases between them. The CDR3 region is CASSVVESLARASSYNEQFF. CDR3 coding DNA: TGTGCCAGCAGCGTAGTAGAGAGCCTCGCCAGAGCCAGCTCCTACAATGAGCAGTTCTTC.

The chain employs TRBV9 and TRBJ1-3, with 9 positions matching TRBD1. After removal of 5 bases from V and 2 bases from J, the junction contained 5 bases not matched to a gene. Germline loops: CDR1 SGDLS, CDR2 YYNGEE. The CDR3 has 15 residues. The CDR3 bases are TGTGCCAGCAGTACCGGGACAGGGACTGGAAACACCATATATTTT. It specifies CASSTGTGTGNTIYF.

This chain connects TRBV5-1 to TRBJ1-1, with D possibly TRBD1 on 5 matching bases. This CDR3 is 14 amino acids long. From germline, CDR1 is SGHRS and CDR2 YFSETQ. Between the trimmed V and J ends, which lost 4 bases and 1 base, there was a span of 11 bases. The CDR3 DNA is TGCGCCAGCAGCCGGCGTGGGGGGAACACTGAAGCTTTCTTT. This translates into CASSRRGGNTEAFF.

The rearrangement uses TRBV12-3 or TRBV12-4 and TRBJ1-5; 10 bases line up with TRBD1. This CDR3 comprises 13 residues. The trim removed 8 bases at V and 9 bases at J, leaving 7 bases unmatched. The CDR3 here is CASQGTGVRPQHF. DNA for the CDR3: TGTGCCAGCCAGGGGACAGGGGTGCGGCCCCAGCATTTT.

The V gene is TRBV28, the J gene TRBJ2-7; D gene ambiguous. The CDR3 consists of 14 residues. Between the trimmed V and J ends, which lost 3 bases and 3 bases, there was a span of 12 bases. The germline gives CDR1 MDHEN, CDR2 SYDVKM. CDR3 nucleotides: TGTGCCAGCAGTTTGCGAGACATGGACTACGAGCAGTACTTC. This encodes CASSLRDMDYEQYF.

The chain recombines TRBV7-8 with TRBJ2-7; 12 bases agree with TRBD2. Trimming removed 5 bases from V and 9 bases from J; junction bases left unmatched: 8. There are 14 residues in the CDR3. From germline, CDR1 is SGHVS and CDR2 FQNEAQ. CDR3 sequence reads: CASSQTSGGRVQYF. CDR3 DNA: TGTGCCAGCAGCCAAACTAGCGGGGGGCGCGTGCAGTACTTC.

V is TRBV5-5 and J is TRBJ1-5; D may be TRBD1 (5 bases). The CDR3 extends over 15 amino acids. CDR1 is SGHKS and CDR2 is YYEKEE in the germline V gene (reference sequence). Trimming pared 0 bases from V and 2 bases from J, leaving 9 bases between. The CDR3, as DNA: TGTGCCAGCAGCTTGGGGGGCACAGGCAATCAGCCCCAGCATTTT. Translated: CASSLGGTGNQPQHF.